A selection of T cell receptor beta chains follows, all from one sample in a study of circulating CD8 cells and anti-PD-1 response in melanoma. One entry per CDR3 protein results from TCRdb running MiXCR on the reads. The profile shows several hundred distinct CDR3 sequences, approximately 8.3% of them singletons. The sequences come from CD8+ T cells from PBMCs, collected at baseline or after one month of anti-PD-1 therapy (not recorded which). These receptors came from a human donor with melanoma. The conserved cysteine and the conserved F or W are not part of the CDR3 here.

V gene	CDR3 protein
TRBV29-1	SVQQDNEQF
TRBV29-1	SVERQGTEAF
TRBV28	ASSFFSGLGEQY
TRBV6-5	ASSTSTSGGEETQY
TRBV20-1	SARDIGKGDYNEQF
TRBV5-4	ASSWFESEQY
TRBV19	GTGLYNEQF
TRBV20-1	SARGLAGFETQY
TRBV20-1	SARERPGGNTIY
TRBV11-2	ASSPYTRGQETQY
TRBV6-1	ASSILAGSTDTQY
TRBV29-1	SVSGTSSNEQF
TRBV14	ASSQMVLYEQY
TRBV29-1	SVLDRDDETQY
TRBV14	ASSQYNEQF
TRBV20-1	SAGLAGESDEQF
TRBV7-9	ASSHPGGPYEQY
TRBV12-3/TRBV12-4	ASSAPGLASNEQF
TRBV28	ASSPPGGSYEQY
TRBV20-1	SARNMDSTYEQY
TRBV25-1	ASSPLQGPSTDTQY
TRBV14	ASSQVGPDTQY
TRBV20-1	SAPSAGATYEQY
TRBV28	ASSPIRMNTEAF
TRBV7-3	ASSLSPAGGYNEQF
TRBV6-6	ASSLAGNTEAF
TRBV29-1	SVTGTGGLNEQF
TRBV28	ASSPATGGYEQY
TRBV12-3/TRBV12-4	ASTNTDTQY
TRBV20-1	SATGLAGGLREFKMEETQY
TRBV28	ASSSQQGTDEQY